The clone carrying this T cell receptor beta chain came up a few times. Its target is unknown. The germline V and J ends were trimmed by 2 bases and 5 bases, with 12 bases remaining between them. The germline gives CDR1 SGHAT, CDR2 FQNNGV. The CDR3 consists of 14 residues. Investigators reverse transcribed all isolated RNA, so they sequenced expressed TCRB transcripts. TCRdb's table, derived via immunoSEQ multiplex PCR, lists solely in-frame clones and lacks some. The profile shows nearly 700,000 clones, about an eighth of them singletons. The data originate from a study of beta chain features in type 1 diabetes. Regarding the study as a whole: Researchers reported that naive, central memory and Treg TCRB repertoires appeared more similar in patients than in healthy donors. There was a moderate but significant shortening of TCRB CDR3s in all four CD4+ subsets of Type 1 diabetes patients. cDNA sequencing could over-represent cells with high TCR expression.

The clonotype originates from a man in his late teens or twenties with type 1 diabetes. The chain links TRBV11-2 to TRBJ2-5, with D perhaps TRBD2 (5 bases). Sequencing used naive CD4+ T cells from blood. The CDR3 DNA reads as TGTGCCAGCAGCTTAAACCCGGGATGGGAGACCCAGTACTTC. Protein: CASSLNPGWETQYF.